The 26 T cell receptor beta chains reported below all come from one sample, sequenced in a study of OX40 agonist ivuxolimab in advanced cancers. The data were produced by immunoSEQ multiplex PCR, yet TCRdb's version contains in-frame clones alone and is incomplete. The table records tens of thousands of clones, roughly 90% of them present only once. Source: CD4+ or CD8+ T cells sorted from blood, taken in a trial of the OX40 agonist ivuxolimab. The receptors derive from an adult with an advanced solid tumor such as melanoma, head and neck, liver or kidney cancer.

V and J are TRBV18 and TRBJ1-1, with 7 bases aligning to TRBD1. In germline, CDR1 is KGHSH, CDR2 LQKENI. After removal of 8 bases from V and 2 bases from J, the junction contained 8 bases not matched to a gene. The CDR3 runs to 14 residues. CDR3 in amino acids: CASIGTEGNTEAFF. CDR3 sequence (DNA): TGTGCCAGCATAGGGACAGAGGGAAACACTGAAGCTTTCTTT.

The rearrangement uses TRBV29-1 and TRBJ2-2; D is perhaps TRBD1 (5 bases). V gave up 5 bases and J gave up 0 bases, with 10 bases separating them. The germline V gene encodes CDR1 SQVTM and CDR2 ANQGSEA. This CDR3 is 14 amino acids long. CDR3 bases: TGCAGCGTTTCTCAGGGAACGAACACCGGGGAGCTGTTTTTT. The encoded protein is CSVSQGTNTGELFF.

This clone was recorded only once. V usage is TRBV18 and J usage is TRBJ2-5; D uncertain. The ends were cut back, 3 bases at V and 3 bases at J, with 8 bases in the middle. The CDR3 contains 13 residues. Germline V gene data show CDR1 as KGHSH and CDR2 as LQKENI. The CDR3 sequence is CASSPPVEETQYF. The CDR3 DNA follows: TGTGCCAGCTCACCCCCCGTTGAAGAGACCCAGTACTTC.

The J gene is TRBJ2-7, the V gene TRBV6-5, with 11 bases fitting TRBD1. CDR1 is MNHEY, CDR2 SVGAGI, per germline. The CDR3 has 14 amino acids. The junction had 5 bases not matched to a gene; V was cut back by 4 bases and J by 6 bases. The CDR3 region has the DNA TGTGCCAGCAGTTCTTTCGGACAGGGGGCCGAGCAGTACTTC. The encoded protein is CASSSFGQGAEQYF.

The V call is TRBV6-6, the J call TRBJ1-2, with D uncertain. The V and J ends lost 3 bases and 7 bases respectively, with 18 bases between them. Germline CDR1 and CDR2: MNHNY and SVGAGI (reference sequence). The CDR3 runs to 15 residues. CDR3 protein: CASSYSDTRFAGYTF. The CDR3 DNA reads as TGTGCCAGCAGTTATTCTGACACCCGATTCGCTGGCTACACCTTC.

The genes are TRBV6-6 and TRBJ1-4; TRBD1 matches 8 bases. The germline gives CDR1 MNHNY, CDR2 SVGAGI (reference sequence). This CDR3 is built from 14 residues. V lost 5 bases and J lost 8; bases outside the gene matches: 7. CDR3: CASSRQGFGEKLFF. DNA of the CDR3: TGTGCCAGCAGTCGACAGGGGTTTGGGGAAAAACTGTTTTTT.

V and J are TRBV6-5 and TRBJ2-7; 10 nucleotides agree with TRBD1. The CDR3 length is 15 residues. Germline assignment: CDR1 MNHEY and CDR2 SVGAGI. The junction had 3 bases not matched to a gene; V was cut back by 0 bases and J by 4 bases. The DNA of the CDR3 is TGTGCCAGCAGTTACTCGGGGACAGGGGAATACGAGCAGTACTTC. The encoded protein is CASSYSGTGEYEQYF.

The V gene is TRBV6-6, the J gene TRBJ1-5; D is uncertain. Trimming removed 4 bases at V and 7 bases at J, with 11 bases between. There are 13 residues in the CDR3. Germline CDR1 and CDR2: MNHNY and SVGAGI (reference sequence). The CDR3 sequence is CASSFEGGQPQHF. CDR3 DNA sequence: TGTGCCAGCAGTTTTGAAGGCGGACAGCCCCAGCATTTT.

The genes are TRBV6-1 and TRBJ1-5; D is undetermined. Germline CDR1 MNHNS, CDR2 SASEGT. Deletions cut 2 bases from V and 2 bases from J, with 10 bases between. The CDR3 totals 15 residues. In nucleotides, the CDR3 is TGTGCCAGCAGTGAATCGGGTCTTGGCAATCAGCCCCAGCATTTT. Residues: CASSESGLGNQPQHF.

The chain uses TRBV2 and TRBJ2-7; the D gene is possibly TRBD1 (6 bases). Deletions cut 11 bases from V and 0 bases from J, with 11 bases between. In germline, CDR1 is SNHLY, CDR2 FYNNEI. The CDR3 runs to 12 residues. CDR3 sequence reads: CAQQGFSYEQYF. The CDR3 DNA sequence: TGTGCCCAACAGGGTTTCTCCTACGAGCAGTACTTC. Using reference TRBV2 and TRBJ2-7 for the parts outside the CDR3, the full variable domain is EPEVTQTPSHQVTQMGQEVILRCVPISNHLYFYWYRQILGQKVEFLVSFYNNEISEKSEIFDDQFSVERPDGSNFTLKIRSTKLEDSAMYFCAQQGFSYEQYFGPGTRLTVT.

This rearrangement joins TRBV6-1 to TRBJ2-7, with 10 positions matching TRBD2. CDR1 is MNHNS and CDR2 is SASEGT in the germline V gene. V lost 3 bases and J lost 0; bases outside the gene matches: 5. This CDR3 has 16 residues. The CDR3 is CASSDIAGGSSYEQYF. The CDR3 DNA reads as TGTGCCAGCAGTGATATAGCGGGAGGCAGCTCCTACGAGCAGTACTTC.

V and J are TRBV28 and TRBJ2-7; 8 positions agree with TRBD2. Germline V gene lookup returns CDR1 MDHEN and CDR2 SYDVKM. J lost 4 bases, V lost 7 bases, and 18 bases had no gene match. The CDR3 covers 17 residues. CDR3 in amino acids: CASTTASSGWRVYEQYF. CDR3 DNA sequence: TGTGCCAGCACCACGGCCTCTAGCGGGTGGCGGGTTTACGAGCAGTACTTC. Drawing the rest from reference TRBV28 and TRBJ2-7, the complete variable domain is DVKVTQSSRYLVKRTGEKVFLECVQDMDHENMFWYRQDPGLGLRLIYFSYDVKMKEKGDIPEGYSVSREKKERFSLILESASTNQTSMYLCASTTASSGWRVYEQYFGPGTRLTVT.

The chain uses TRBV2 and TRBJ2-5, with D perhaps matching TRBD1 (6 bases). V gave up 6 bases and J gave up 7 bases, with 15 bases separating them. The CDR3 consists of 13 residues. CDR1 is SNHLY and CDR2 is FYNNEI in the germline V gene. The CDR3: CASRVQGAGTQYF. The CDR3 nucleotides read TGTGCCAGCAGAGTACAGGGCGCTGGGACCCAGTACTTC.

J is TRBJ2-1 and V is TRBV27, with D possibly being TRBD1 (6 bases). Trimming removed 8 bases at V and 8 bases at J, with 19 bases between. CDR1 and CDR2 (germline): MNHEY, SMNVEV (reference sequence). The CDR3 runs 14 residues. As DNA, the CDR3 is TGTGCCAGCCGCTTGCAAGGGGGTACGGATGAGCAGTTCTTC. This gives the protein CASRLQGGTDEQFF.

The V and J genes are TRBV7-8 and TRBJ2-2; D gene ambiguous. The V gene lost 1 base and the J gene lost 2 bases, with 5 bases spanning the gap. This CDR3 spans 14 amino acids. The germline CDR1 and CDR2 sequences are SGHVS and FQNEAQ. The CDR3 bases are TGTGCCAGCAGCTTAGGGGTAAACACCGGGGAGCTGTTTTTT. It specifies CASSLGVNTGELFF.

V usage is TRBV5-1 and J usage is TRBJ2-1; 11 nucleotides agree with TRBD2. This CDR3 comprises 14 residues. CDR1 is SGHRS, CDR2 YFSETQ, per germline. J lost 6 bases, V lost 4 bases, and 3 bases had no gene match. This CDR3 reads CASSLSGRANEQFF. CDR3 nucleotides: TGCGCCAGCAGCCTTAGCGGGAGGGCCAATGAGCAGTTCTTC.

The chain has TRBV11-2 and TRBJ2-5, with D perhaps matching TRBD1 (5 bases). Trimming took 5 bases from V and 2 from J, leaving 9 bases between them. Per germline, CDR1 SGHAT and CDR2 FQNNGV. There are 13 residues in the CDR3. In nucleotides, the CDR3 is TGTGCCAGCAGCCTTCAGGGACAAGAGACCCAGTACTTC. This gives the protein CASSLQGQETQYF.

This rearrangement joins TRBV6-5 to TRBJ2-3, with D hard to call. This CDR3 spans 15 amino acids. Germline values: CDR1 MNHEY, CDR2 SVGAGI. Trimming took 2 bases from V and 2 from J, leaving 11 bases between them. The CDR3 protein is CASSYMNPATDTQYF. CDR3 coding DNA: TGTGCCAGCAGTTACATGAACCCGGCCACAGATACGCAGTATTTT.

The rearrangement joins TRBV28 to TRBJ1-5, with D hard to call. Germline CDR1 reads MDHEN; CDR2 reads SYDVKM. The CDR3 spans 14 residues. V was pared by 2 bases and J by 1 base, with 6 bases between. The CDR3 sequence is CASSLVGSNQPQHF. The CDR3 DNA follows: TGTGCCAGCAGTTTAGTGGGGAGCAATCAGCCCCAGCATTTT.

V is TRBV11-2 and J is TRBJ1-2, with 7 bases lining up with TRBD1. V was clipped by 1 base and J by 7 bases; unmatched bases: 12. CDR3 size: 16 residues. Germline V gene data show CDR1 as SGHAT and CDR2 as FQNNGV. CDR3 loop: CASSLGPDRVHSGYTF. The CDR3 DNA sequence: TGTGCCAGCAGCTTAGGCCCTGACAGGGTGCACTCTGGCTACACCTTC.

The rearrangement links TRBV9 to TRBJ2-3; 10 bases are shared with TRBD2. Germline trimming cut 2 bases from V and 5 bases from J; bases unmatched to any gene: 11. The V gene's germline CDR1 is SGDLS and CDR2 YYNGEE. The CDR3 spans 17 residues. The CDR3 region is CASSVSSGSSGGDTQYF. CDR3 bases: TGTGCCAGCAGCGTCTCTAGCGGGAGCAGCGGAGGAGATACGCAGTATTTT.

This chain connects TRBV30 to TRBJ2-7, with 9 bases identical to TRBD1. Germline lookup yields CDR1 GTSNPN and CDR2 SVGIG (reference sequence). The junction had 4 bases not matched to a gene; V was cut back by 4 bases and J by 0 bases. There are 14 residues in the CDR3. The DNA of the CDR3 is TGTGCCTGGATCGGACAGGGGAGCTCCTACGAGCAGTACTTC. This gives the protein CAWIGQGSSYEQYF.

The chain joins TRBV2 to TRBJ2-3; 9 bases align to TRBD1. Per germline, CDR1 SNHLY and CDR2 FYNNEI. The CDR3 is 15 residues long. V lost 6 bases and J lost 2; bases outside the gene matches: 6. The CDR3 nucleotides read TGTGCCAGCAGCCTAGGACAGGGGCTCACAGATACGCAGTATTTT. Its translation: CASSLGQGLTDTQYF.

The gene calls are TRBV5-6 and TRBJ2-1, with TRBD2 matching over 11 bases. This CDR3 is 15 amino acids long. CDR1 is SGHDT and CDR2 is YYEEEE in the germline V gene. V was clipped by 6 bases and J by 7 bases; unmatched bases: 9. The CDR3 sequence is CASTFSGRATNEQFF. The CDR3, as DNA: TGTGCCAGCACCTTTAGCGGGAGGGCCACGAATGAGCAGTTCTTC. Variable domain in full (rest from reference TRBV5-6 and TRBJ2-1): DAGVTQSPTHLIKTRGQQVTLRCSPKSGHDTVSWYQQALGQGPQFIFQYYEEEERQRGNFPDRFSGHQFPNYSSELNVNALLLGDSALYLCASTFSGRATNEQFFGPGTRLTVL.

This chain uses TRBV11-2 with TRBJ1-4; TRBD1 might be the D (5 bases). This CDR3 is built from 14 residues. The ends were cut back, 6 bases at V and 3 bases at J, with 11 bases in the middle. Germline V gene data show CDR1 as SGHAT and CDR2 as FQNNGV. CDR3 nucleotide sequence: TGTGCCAGCAGACCGACAGTGTCTAATGAAAAACTGTTTTTT. This codes for CASRPTVSNEKLFF.

V and J are TRBV18 and TRBJ2-7; TRBD2 matches at 8 bases. V was clipped by 0 bases and J by 5 bases; unmatched bases: 6. CDR1 KGHSH and CDR2 LQKENI come from the germline V gene. The CDR3 loop spans 15 amino acids. CDR3 in amino acids: CASSPPNSGSDEQYF. The DNA for the CDR3 is TGTGCCAGCTCACCACCGAACAGCGGGAGCGACGAGCAGTACTTC.